This T cell receptor beta chain was sequenced for a study of T cell clonality in common variable immunodeficiency. Study-wide results and limits: Common variable immunodeficiency TCR beta sequences reportedly had fewer deletions and N-nucleotide insertions.

Ten or more counts support this clone. Its target is not known. Read sequence stops 3 residues before the CDR3 end, and the germline J gene provides the missing end. The CDR3 runs 16 residues. The ends lost 0 bases at V and 2 bases at J; junction bases unmatched: 6. Patients and controls were mostly of Caucasian heritage. Only in-frame clones appear in the TCRdb table, and some are missing; sequencing was by immunoSEQ multiplex PCR. The sample yields more than 65,000 clones, without any singletons. The chain joins TRBV23-1 to TRBJ1-1, with 7 bases lining up with TRBD1. TRBV23-1 is filed as an ORF, its function uncertain. Sequenced material: peripheral blood mononuclear cells. The TCR sequence derives from a person aged 18 to 70 in good health. The CDR3 sequence: CASSQSGRGDNTEAFF. The sequenced part of the CDR3 DNA is TGCGCCAGCAGTCAATCCGGCAGGGGGGATAACACTGAA.